The 8 T cell receptor beta chains below come from one sample, sequenced in a study of control samples from healthy donors and cancer patients. Using immunoSEQ multiplex PCR, the repertoire was profiled, and TCRdb retains in-frame clones only, with some absent. The table shows some 100,000 clones, with about 79% occurring only once. Sequencing used blood. Receptor source: a woman in her twenties or thirties in good health.

V gene TRBV18 combines with J gene TRBJ1-1, with TRBD1 identical over 10 bases. Germline assignment: CDR1 KGHSH and CDR2 LQKENI. Unmatched junction bases numbered 7, after V lost 2 bases and J lost 1 base. This CDR3 contains 17 residues. The CDR3, as DNA: TGTGCCAGCTCACCAACCATGACAGGGGGCCGGAACACTGAAGCTTTCTTT. The encoded protein is CASSPTMTGGRNTEAFF.

This clone came up a few times. The J gene is TRBJ2-7, the V gene TRBV4-3; 10 bases map to TRBD2. V shed 1 base, J shed 5 bases, and the junction held 5 bases outside the gene matches. CDR3 length: 15 amino acids. The germline gives CDR1 LGHNA, CDR2 YSLEER. The CDR3 DNA is TGCGCCAGCAGCCAAGCTAGCGGGGGTATCCACGAGCAGTACTTC. Protein product: CASSQASGGIHEQYF.

The CDR3 DNA is TGTGCCACCAGCAGAGTCCCGAGACAAGAGACCCAGTACTTC. Amino acids: CATSRVPRQETQYF. V is TRBV15 and J is TRBJ2-5, with no clear D. The V end was cut by 1 base, the J end by 2 bases, with 8 bases between. From germline, CDR1 is LNHNV and CDR2 YYDKDF (reference sequence). The CDR3 sequence is 14 residues long. Variable domain in full (rest from reference TRBV15 and TRBJ2-5): DAMVIQNPRYQVTQFGKPVTLSCSQTLNHNVMYWYQQKSSQAPKLLFHYYDKDFNNEADTPDNFQSRRPNTSFCFLDIRSPGLGDTAMYLCATSRVPRQETQYFGPGTRLLVL.

The chain links TRBV15 to TRBJ2-5, with 8 bases fitting TRBD1. This CDR3 contains 15 residues. J lost 4 bases, V lost 5 bases, and 9 bases had no gene match. The V gene's germline CDR1 is LNHNV and CDR2 YYDKDF (reference sequence). The CDR3 DNA sequence: TGTGCCACCAGCGGAAGTAGACAGGGGCTAGAGACCCAGTACTTC. Translating gives CATSGSRQGLETQYF.

The chain recombines TRBV12-5 with TRBJ1-5; 9 bases map to TRBD1. After removal of 3 bases from V and 6 bases from J, the junction contained 9 bases not matched to a gene. The V gene's germline CDR1 is LGHNT and CDR2 FRNRAP. The CDR3 covers 16 residues. CDR3: CASGLYGQGQSQPQHF. The CDR3 DNA reads TGTGCTAGTGGTTTATACGGACAGGGGCAAAGTCAGCCCCAGCATTTT.

A few counts support this clone. The genes are TRBV20-1 and TRBJ2-7; 9 bases align to TRBD1. The V segment lost 3 bases and the J segment 5 bases; nucleotides outside the gene matches: 11. The CDR3 extends over 15 amino acids. The germline V gene encodes CDR1 DFQATT and CDR2 SNEGSKA (reference sequence). This chain's CDR3 is CSASPTGTGLHEQYF. CDR3 DNA sequence: TGCAGTGCTAGTCCGACCGGGACAGGGCTACACGAGCAGTACTTC.

V gene TRBV11-2 combines with J gene TRBJ2-7, with D unresolved. The ends were cut back, 3 bases at V and 3 bases at J, with 9 bases in the middle. Germline loops: CDR1 SGHAT, CDR2 FQNNGV. The CDR3 is 13 residues long. CDR3 coding DNA: TGTGCCAGCAGCTTTCGCACTAACTACGAGCAGTACTTC. Translating gives CASSFRTNYEQYF. The full variable domain, with the rest looked up from reference TRBV11-2 and TRBJ2-7, is EAGVAQSPRYKIIEKRQSVAFWCNPISGHATLYWYQQILGQGPKLLIQFQNNGVVDDSQLPKDRFSAERLKGVDSTLKIQPAKLEDSAVYLCASSFRTNYEQYFGPGTRLTVT.

The CDR3 protein is CSVSTGYNQPQHF. CDR3 in DNA: TGCAGCGTTTCTACAGGCTACAATCAGCCCCAGCATTTT. The chain is built from TRBV29-1 and TRBJ1-5; D is possibly TRBD1 (5 bases). Germline CDR1 reads SQVTM; CDR2 reads ANQGSEA. Trimming stripped 5 bases from V and 3 bases from J, with 11 bases between. This CDR3 spans 13 amino acids.